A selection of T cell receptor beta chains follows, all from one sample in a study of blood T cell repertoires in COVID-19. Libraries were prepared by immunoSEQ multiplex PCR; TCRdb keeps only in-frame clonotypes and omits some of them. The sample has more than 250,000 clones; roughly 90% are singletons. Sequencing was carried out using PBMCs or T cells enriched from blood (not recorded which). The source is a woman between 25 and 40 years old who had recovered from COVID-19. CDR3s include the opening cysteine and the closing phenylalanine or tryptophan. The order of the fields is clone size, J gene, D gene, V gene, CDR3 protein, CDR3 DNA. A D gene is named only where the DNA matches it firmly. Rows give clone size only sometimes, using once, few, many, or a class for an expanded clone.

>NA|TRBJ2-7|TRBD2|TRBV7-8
CASSLGTSGIYEQYF
TGTGCCAGCAGCTTAGGGACTAGCGGGATCTACGAGCAGTACTTC
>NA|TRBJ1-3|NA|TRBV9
CASSVGLSSENTIYF
TGTGCCAGCAGCGTTGGTCTAAGCTCTGAAAACACCATATATTTT
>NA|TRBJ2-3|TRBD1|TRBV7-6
CASSLGGYGTGSGDTQYF
TGTGCCAGCAGCTTAGGAGGGTATGGGACAGGGTCGGGAGATACGCAGTATTTT
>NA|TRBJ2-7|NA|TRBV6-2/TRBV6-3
CASSYSGGLVSYEQYF
TGTGCCAGCAGTTACTCAGGCGGGCTTGTCTCCTACGAGCAGTACTTC
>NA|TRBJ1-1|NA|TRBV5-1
CASSLEGQGRAEAFF
TGCGCCAGCAGCTTGGAGGGGCAGGGTAGAGCTGAAGCTTTCTTT
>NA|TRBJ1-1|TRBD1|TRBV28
CASSSGQGRAFF
TGTGCCAGCAGTTCGGGACAGGGTAGGGCTTTCTTT
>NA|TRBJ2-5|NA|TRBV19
CASKGWGVQETQYF
TGTGCCAGTAAGGGGTGGGGCGTCCAAGAGACCCAGTACTTC
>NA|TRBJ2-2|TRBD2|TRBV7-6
CASSFTGGNTGELFF
TGTGCCAGCAGCTTTACGGGAGGCAACACCGGGGAGCTGTTTTTT
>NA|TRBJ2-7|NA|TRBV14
CASSQAGGPHEQYF
TGTGCCAGCAGCCAAGCAGGAGGGCCGCACGAGCAGTACTTC
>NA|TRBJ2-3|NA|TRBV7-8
CASSLASLAFSTDTQYF
TGTGCCAGCAGCTTAGCGTCGCTAGCGTTTAGCACAGATACGCAGTATTTT
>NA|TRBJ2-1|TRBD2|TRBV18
CASSTSGRLYNEQFF
TGTGCCAGCTCGACTAGCGGGAGGTTGTACAATGAGCAGTTCTTC
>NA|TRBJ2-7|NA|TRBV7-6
CASSLDRSSYEQYF
TGTGCCAGCAGCTTAGACAGAAGCTCCTACGAGCAGTACTTC
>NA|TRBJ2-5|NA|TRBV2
CASGLEETQYF
TGTGCCAGCGGACTTGAGGAGACCCAGTACTTC
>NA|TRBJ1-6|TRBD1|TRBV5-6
CASRTGTGYYNSPLHF
TGTGCCAGCAGAACCGGGACAGGGTATTATAATTCACCCCTCCACTTT
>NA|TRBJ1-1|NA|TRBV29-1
CSVSPRTPNTEAFF
TGCAGCGTTTCCCCCCGGACACCCAACACTGAAGCTTTCTTT
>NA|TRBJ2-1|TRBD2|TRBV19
CASELAGGYNEQFF
TGTGCCAGTGAACTAGCGGGGGGTTACAATGAGCAGTTCTTC
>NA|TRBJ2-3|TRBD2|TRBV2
CANKRGGGTDTQYF
TGTGCCAACAAGCGGGGGGGCGGGACAGATACGCAGTATTTT
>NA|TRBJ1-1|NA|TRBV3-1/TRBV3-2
CASSQGTGRRRAFF
TGTGCCAGCAGCCAAGGAACGGGGAGGCGGAGAGCTTTCTTT
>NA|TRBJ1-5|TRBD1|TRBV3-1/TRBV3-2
CASSQDRQGGNQPQHF
TGTGCCAGCAGCCAAGATCGACAGGGAGGCAATCAGCCCCAGCATTTT
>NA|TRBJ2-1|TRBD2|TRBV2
CASSGLVGDEQFF
TGTGCCAGCAGCGGACTAGTAGGCGATGAGCAGTTCTTC
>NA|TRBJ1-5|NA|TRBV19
CASTSPPASPNQPQHF
TGTGCCAGCACATCCCCCCCAGCTAGTCCCAATCAGCCCCAGCATTTT
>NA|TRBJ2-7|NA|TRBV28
CASRQGSYEQYF
TGTGCCAGCAGGCAGGGTTCATACGAGCAGTACTTC
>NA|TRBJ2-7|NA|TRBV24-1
CATSAQGYEQYF
TGTGCCACCAGCGCCCAGGGCTACGAGCAGTACTTC
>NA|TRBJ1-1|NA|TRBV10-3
CAISEQGNTEAFF
TGTGCCATCAGTGAGCAGGGGAACACTGAAGCTTTCTTT
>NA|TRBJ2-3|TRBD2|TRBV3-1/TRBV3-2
CASSQGSASGSTDTQYF
TGTGCCAGCAGCCAAGGCTCGGCTAGCGGTAGCACAGATACGCAGTATTTT
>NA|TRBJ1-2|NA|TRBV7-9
CASSLDRSGRWYGYTF
TGTGCCAGCAGCTTAGACCGAAGCGGCCGCTGGTATGGCTACACCTTC
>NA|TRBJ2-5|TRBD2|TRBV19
CASSSAVGLAQQETQYF
TGTGCCAGTAGTTCGGCCGTGGGACTAGCGCAGCAAGAGACCCAGTACTTC
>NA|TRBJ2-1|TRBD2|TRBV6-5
CASSSLAGGLNEQFF
TGTGCCAGCAGTTCGTTAGCGGGGGGGCTCAATGAGCAGTTCTTC
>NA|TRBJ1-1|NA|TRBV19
CASGPQTEGAFF
TGTGCCAGCGGGCCTCAAACAGAGGGAGCTTTCTTT
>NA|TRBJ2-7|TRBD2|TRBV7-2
CASSSGLAGGREQYF
TGTGCCAGCAGCTCCGGACTAGCGGGAGGGAGAGAGCAGTACTTC
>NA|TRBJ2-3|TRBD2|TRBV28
CASSLSGSRADTQYF
TGTGCCAGCAGTCTTAGCGGGAGTCGGGCAGATACGCAGTATTTT
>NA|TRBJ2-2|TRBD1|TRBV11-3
CASSPGQGGAGELFF
TGTGCCAGCAGCCCAGGACAGGGAGGCGCCGGGGAGCTGTTTTTT
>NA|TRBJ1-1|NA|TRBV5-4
CASSLFSEENTEAFF
TGTGCCAGCAGCTTGTTTTCCGAGGAGAACACTGAAGCTTTCTTT
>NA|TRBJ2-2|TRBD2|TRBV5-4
CASSARWASGGLNTGELFF
TGTGCCAGCAGCGCACGGTGGGCTAGCGGGGGGTTAAACACCGGGGAGCTGTTTTTT
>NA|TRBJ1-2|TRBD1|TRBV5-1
CASSPGQGAGYGYTF
TGCGCCAGCAGCCCGGGACAGGGGGCAGGGTATGGCTACACCTTC
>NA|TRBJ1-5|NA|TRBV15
CATSPGNQPQHF
TGTGCCACCAGCCCAGGGAATCAGCCCCAGCATTTT
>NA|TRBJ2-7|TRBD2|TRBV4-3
CASSHKVASGAKVYEQYF
TGCGCCAGCAGCCATAAGGTCGCTAGCGGGGCGAAAGTCTACGAGCAGTACTTC
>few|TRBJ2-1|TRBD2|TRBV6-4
CASSPSGNNEQFF
TGTGCCAGCAGTCCTAGCGGGAACAATGAGCAGTTCTTC
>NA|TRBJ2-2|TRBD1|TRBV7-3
CASSLIPKVQGAKNTGELFF
TGTGCCAGCAGCTTAATCCCCAAAGTACAGGGGGCGAAGAACACCGGGGAGCTGTTTTTT
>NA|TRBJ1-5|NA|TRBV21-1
CASSPVNQPQHF
TGTGCCAGCAGCCCAGTCAATCAGCCCCAGCATTTT
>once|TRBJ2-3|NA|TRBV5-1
CASSLAAGTRISDTQYF
TGCGCCAGCAGCTTGGCCGCCGGGACAAGGATCTCAGATACGCAGTATTTT
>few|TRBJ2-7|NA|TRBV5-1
CASGAGTTLGEQYF
TGCGCCAGCGGTGCGGGGACGACCCTTGGGGAGCAGTACTTC
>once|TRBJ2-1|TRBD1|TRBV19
CASKLQGASGNEQFF
TGTGCCAGCAAGCTACAGGGGGCGTCGGGGAATGAGCAGTTCTTC
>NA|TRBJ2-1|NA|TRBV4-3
CASSQVSPSGDEQFF
TGCGCCAGCAGCCAAGTGTCTCCCTCGGGGGATGAGCAGTTCTTC
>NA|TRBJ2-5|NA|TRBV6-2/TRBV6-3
CASSRYSRETQYF
TGTGCCAGCAGTCGCTACAGCCGGGAGACCCAGTACTTC